A single sample is the source of the 3 T cell receptor beta chains below, sequenced in a study of T-cell reconstitution after alpha-beta-depleted transplantation in children. Preparing the TCRbeta library involved the use of unique molecular identifiers. TCRdb used MiXCR to reprocess the PCR reads, holding one entry per CDR3 protein. Among about 610,000 distinct CDR3 sequences listed, roughly a tenth were seen once. Specimen: PBMCs from the stem cell graft donor, collected from the stem cell graft. All receptors derive from a human donor who donated a stem cell graft to a child with acute myeloid leukemia.

The chain links TRBV20-1 to TRBJ2-3; weak D call: TRBD2 (5 bases). The V end lost 6 bases, the J end lost 5 bases, and 18 bases lay between the germline ends. From germline, CDR1 is DFQATT and CDR2 SNEGSKA (reference sequence). The CDR3 contains 14 residues. The CDR3 loop is CSAASGTLRDTQYF. The CDR3 DNA reads TGCAGTGCCGCCTCGGGAACGCTGAGAGATACGCAGTATTTT.

The chain uses TRBV20-1 and TRBJ2-1, with TRBD2 matching over 10 bases. Trimming at V came to 5 bases and at J to 3 bases, leaving 10 bases not matched to a gene. Germline CDR1 DFQATT, CDR2 SNEGSKA (reference sequence). The CDR3 covers 16 residues. CDR3 nucleotides: TGCAGTGCTCGTAAATACGAGCGGGAGGGCTACAATGAGCAGTTCTTC. Amino acid sequence: CSARKYEREGYNEQFF.

The V and J genes are TRBV18 and TRBJ2-3; no reliable D call. Looked up from germline, CDR1 is KGHSH and CDR2 is LQKENI. The germline V and J ends were trimmed by 0 bases and 9 bases, with 7 bases remaining between them. CDR3 length equals 12 residues. This chain's CDR3 is CASSPPDRTQYF. DNA for the CDR3: TGTGCCAGCTCACCACCGGATAGAACGCAGTATTTT.